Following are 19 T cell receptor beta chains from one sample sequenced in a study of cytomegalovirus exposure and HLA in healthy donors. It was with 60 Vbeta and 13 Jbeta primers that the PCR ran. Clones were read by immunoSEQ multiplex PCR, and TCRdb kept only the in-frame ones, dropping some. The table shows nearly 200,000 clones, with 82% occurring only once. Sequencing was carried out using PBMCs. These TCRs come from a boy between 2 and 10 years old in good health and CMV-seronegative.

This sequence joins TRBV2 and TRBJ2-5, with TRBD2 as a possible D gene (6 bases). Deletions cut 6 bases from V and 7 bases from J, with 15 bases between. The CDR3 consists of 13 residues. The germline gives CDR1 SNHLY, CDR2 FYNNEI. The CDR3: CASSGDRERTQYF. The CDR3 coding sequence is TGTGCCAGCAGCGGGGACCGGGAGAGGACCCAGTACTTC. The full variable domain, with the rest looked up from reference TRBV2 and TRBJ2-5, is EPEVTQTPSHQVTQMGQEVILRCVPISNHLYFYWYRQILGQKVEFLVSFYNNEISEKSEIFDDQFSVERPDGSNFTLKIRSTKLEDSAMYFCASSGDRERTQYFGPGTRLLVL.

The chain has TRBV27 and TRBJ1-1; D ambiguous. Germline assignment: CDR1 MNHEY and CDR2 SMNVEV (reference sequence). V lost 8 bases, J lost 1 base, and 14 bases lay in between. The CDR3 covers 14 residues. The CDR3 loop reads CASLPGLGNTEAFF. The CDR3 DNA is TGTGCCAGCCTCCCCGGGTTGGGGAACACTGAAGCTTTCTTT.

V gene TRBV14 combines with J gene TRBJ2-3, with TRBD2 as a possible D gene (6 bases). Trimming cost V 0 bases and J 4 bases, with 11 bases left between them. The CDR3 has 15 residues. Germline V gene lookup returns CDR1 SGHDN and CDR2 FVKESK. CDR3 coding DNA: TGTGCCAGCAGCCAAGATTACGGGAGATCAGATACGCAGTATTTT. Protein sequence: CASSQDYGRSDTQYF.

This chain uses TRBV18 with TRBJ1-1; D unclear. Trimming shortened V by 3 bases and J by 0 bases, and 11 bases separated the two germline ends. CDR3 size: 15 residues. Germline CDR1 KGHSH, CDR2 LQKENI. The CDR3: CASSPWMGLNTEAFF. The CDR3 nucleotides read TGTGCCAGCTCACCTTGGATGGGCCTGAACACTGAAGCTTTCTTT.

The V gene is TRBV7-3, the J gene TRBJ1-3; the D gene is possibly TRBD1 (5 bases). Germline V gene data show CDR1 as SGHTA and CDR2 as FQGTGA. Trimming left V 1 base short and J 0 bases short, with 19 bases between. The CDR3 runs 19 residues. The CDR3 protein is CASSLKVQAEASSGNTIYF. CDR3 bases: TGTGCCAGCAGCTTAAAAGTACAGGCCGAGGCAAGCTCTGGAAACACCATATATTTT.

The DNA of the CDR3 is TGTGCCAGCAGTGAAGGACACCTTACCTACTACAATGAGCAGTTCTTC. It codes for CASSEGHLTYYNEQFF. V gene TRBV6-1 combines with J gene TRBJ2-1, with D hard to call. From germline, CDR1 is MNHNS and CDR2 SASEGT. The CDR3 is 16 residues long. V shed 1 base and J shed 3 bases, with 13 bases lying between them.

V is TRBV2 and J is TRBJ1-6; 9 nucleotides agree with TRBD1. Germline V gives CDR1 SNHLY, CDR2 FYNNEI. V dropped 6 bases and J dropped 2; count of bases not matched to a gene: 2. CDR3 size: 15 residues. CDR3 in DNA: TGTGCCAGCAGGAGGGACAGGGCCTATAATTCACCCCTCCACTTT. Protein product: CASRRDRAYNSPLHF.

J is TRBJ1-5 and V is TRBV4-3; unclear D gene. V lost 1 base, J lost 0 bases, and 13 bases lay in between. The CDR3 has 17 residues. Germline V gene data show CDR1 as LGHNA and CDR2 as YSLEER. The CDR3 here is CASSQVGGLNSNQPQHF. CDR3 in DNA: TGCGCCAGCAGCCAAGTAGGCGGACTAAATAGCAATCAGCCCCAGCATTTT.

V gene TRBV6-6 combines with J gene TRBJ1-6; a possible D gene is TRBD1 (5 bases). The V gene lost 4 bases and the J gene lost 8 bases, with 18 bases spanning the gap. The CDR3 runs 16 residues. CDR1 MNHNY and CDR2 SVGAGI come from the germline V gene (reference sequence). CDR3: CASSSYDRPYYSPLHF. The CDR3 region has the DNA TGTGCCAGCAGTTCTTACGACAGACCTTACTATTCACCCCTCCACTTT.

The CDR3 DNA sequence: TGTGCCAGTAGTATAGTGAGGTCGGCTCTCAAGGGGGAAAAACTGTTTTTT. This encodes CASSIVRSALKGEKLFF. The rearrangement joins TRBV19 to TRBJ1-4, with a tentative D call TRBD1 (5 bases). From germline, CDR1 is LNHDA and CDR2 SQIVND (reference sequence). This CDR3 region has 17 residues. V lost 1 base and J lost 8, with 20 bases in between.

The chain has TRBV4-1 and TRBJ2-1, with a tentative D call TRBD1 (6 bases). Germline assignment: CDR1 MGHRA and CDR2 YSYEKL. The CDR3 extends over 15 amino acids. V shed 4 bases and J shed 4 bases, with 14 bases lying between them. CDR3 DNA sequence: TGCGCCAGCAGCCTCCGGACAGTCACTTACAATGAGCAGTTCTTC. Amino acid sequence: CASSLRTVTYNEQFF.

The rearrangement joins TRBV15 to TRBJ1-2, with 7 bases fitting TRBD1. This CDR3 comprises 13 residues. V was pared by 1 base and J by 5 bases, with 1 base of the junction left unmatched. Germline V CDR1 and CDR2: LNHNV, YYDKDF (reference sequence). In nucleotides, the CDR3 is TGTGCCACCAGCAGAGGGGACAGATATGGCTACACCTTC. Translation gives CATSRGDRYGYTF.

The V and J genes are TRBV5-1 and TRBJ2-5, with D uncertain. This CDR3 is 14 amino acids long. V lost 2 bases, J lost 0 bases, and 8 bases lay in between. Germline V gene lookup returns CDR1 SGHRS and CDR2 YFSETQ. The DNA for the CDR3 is TGCGCCAGCAGCTTTAGAGTCAACCAAGAGACCCAGTACTTC. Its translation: CASSFRVNQETQYF. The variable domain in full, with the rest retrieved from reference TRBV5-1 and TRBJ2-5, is KAGVTQTPRYLIKTRGQQVTLSCSPISGHRSVSWYQQTPGQGLQFLFEYFSETQRNKGNFPGRFSGRQFSNSRSEMNVSTLELGDSALYLCASSFRVNQETQYFGPGTRLLVL.

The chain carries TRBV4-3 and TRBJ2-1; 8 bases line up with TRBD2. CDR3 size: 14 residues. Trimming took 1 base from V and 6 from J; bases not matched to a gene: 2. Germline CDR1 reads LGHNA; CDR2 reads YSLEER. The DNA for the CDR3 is TGCGCCAGCAGCCAAGCGGGGGGGCGCAATGAGCAGTTCTTC. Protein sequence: CASSQAGGRNEQFF.

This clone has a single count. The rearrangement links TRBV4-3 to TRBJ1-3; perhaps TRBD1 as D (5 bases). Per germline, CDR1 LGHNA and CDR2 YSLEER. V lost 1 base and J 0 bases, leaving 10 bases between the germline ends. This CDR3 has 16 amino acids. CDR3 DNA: TGCGCCAGCAGCCAAGTGGAGGGGACCTCTGGAAACACCATATATTTT. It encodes CASSQVEGTSGNTIYF.

Written as DNA, the CDR3 is TGTGCCAGCAGCTTGGCGGCGGGAGTGTCAGAGACCCAGTACTTC. Protein product: CASSLAAGVSETQYF. The gene calls are TRBV5-4 and TRBJ2-5; TRBD2 agrees at 7 bases. Germline CDR1 SGHNT, CDR2 YYREEE (reference sequence). After removal of 0 bases from V and 4 bases from J, the junction contained 6 bases not matched to a gene. CDR3 size: 15 residues.

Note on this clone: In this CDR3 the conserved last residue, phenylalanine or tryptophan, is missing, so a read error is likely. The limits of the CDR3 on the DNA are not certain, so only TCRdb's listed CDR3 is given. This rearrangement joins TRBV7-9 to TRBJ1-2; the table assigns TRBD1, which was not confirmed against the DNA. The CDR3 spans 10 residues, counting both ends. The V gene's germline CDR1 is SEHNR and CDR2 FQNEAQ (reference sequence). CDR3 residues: CASSPTGTGL.

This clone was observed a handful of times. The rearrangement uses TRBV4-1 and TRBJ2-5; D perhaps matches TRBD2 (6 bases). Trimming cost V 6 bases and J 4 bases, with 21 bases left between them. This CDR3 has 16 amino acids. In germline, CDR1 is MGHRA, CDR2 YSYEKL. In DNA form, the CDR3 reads TGCGCCAGCAGTCCCGAGACTAGAATCTTTGTAGAGACCCAGTACTTC. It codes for CASSPETRIFVETQYF.

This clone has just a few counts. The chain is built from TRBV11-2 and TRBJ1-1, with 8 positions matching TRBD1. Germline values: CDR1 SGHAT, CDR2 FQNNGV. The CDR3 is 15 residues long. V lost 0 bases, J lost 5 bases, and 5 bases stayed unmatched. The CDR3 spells CASSLEPQGATEAFF. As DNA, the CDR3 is TGTGCCAGCAGCTTAGAGCCCCAGGGGGCAACTGAAGCTTTCTTT.